This is a list of T cell receptor beta chains from one sample in a study of identifying expanded T cells in peripheral blood. The method was immunoSEQ multiplex PCR; TCRdb's version includes in-frame clones alone and lacks a portion of them. Here the sample spans some 91,000 clones, approximately 90% being singletons. The source material was blood. The receptor source for this set is a person aged 18 to 75 in good health. Both conserved end residues are part of each CDR3. Fields, in order: D gene, clone size, V gene, J gene, CDR3 protein, CDR3 DNA. D genes are given only for firm matches. Clone size is shown for a subset of rows, as once, few, many or a class of expanded clone.

-	-	TRBV6-5	TRBJ1-5	CASSRFNQPQHF	TGTGCCAGCAGTCGCTTTAATCAGCCCCAGCATTTT
-	-	TRBV30	TRBJ2-2	CAWARRTPVFGGHTGELFF	TGTGCCTGGGCCAGACGGACTCCAGTTTTCGGCGGGCACACCGGGGAGCTGTTTTTT
-	-	TRBV4-1	TRBJ2-7	CASSQVYPDDKDEQYF	TGCGCCAGCAGCCAAGTCTACCCCGACGATAAGGACGAGCAGTACTTC
-	-	TRBV5-4	TRBJ2-3	CASSLAAASTDTQYF	TGTGCCAGCAGCTTGGCGGCGGCTAGCACAGATACGCAGTATTTT
-	-	TRBV7-2	TRBJ2-5	CASSQGQQETQYF	TGTGCCAGCAGCCAGGGGCAGCAAGAGACCCAGTACTTC
-	-	TRBV28	TRBJ1-5	CASRQGSNQPQHF	TGTGCCAGCAGACAGGGTAGTAATCAGCCCCAGCATTTT
TRBD2	-	TRBV7-2	TRBJ2-7	CASSRGTTQGYEQYF	TGTGCCAGCAGCCGCGGGACTACCCAAGGCTACGAGCAGTACTTC
-	-	TRBV14	TRBJ1-1	CASSQVRGGTEAFF	TGTGCCAGCAGCCAAGTTAGGGGGGGGACTGAAGCTTTCTTT
-	-	TRBV27	TRBJ2-1	CASSLYPGGSYNEQFF	TGTGCCAGCAGTTTATACCCTGGAGGCTCCTACAATGAGCAGTTCTTC
-	-	TRBV19	TRBJ2-7	CASSIRGADPYEQYF	TGTGCCAGTAGTATCCGCGGCGCCGACCCCTACGAGCAGTACTTC
-	-	TRBV11-2	TRBJ1-3	CASSFQSSGNTIYF	TGTGCCAGCAGCTTCCAATCGAGCGGAAACACCATATATTTT
-	-	TRBV7-9	TRBJ2-3	CASTARGRDTQYF	TGTGCCAGCACCGCCCGGGGGCGCGACACGCAGTATTTT
TRBD2	-	TRBV4-2	TRBJ2-7	CASSLAGGTHEQYF	TGTGCCAGCAGCCTTGCGGGAGGGACCCACGAGCAGTACTTC
-	-	TRBV6-1	TRBJ2-7	CASRAINEQYF	TGTGCCAGCAGAGCAATAAACGAGCAGTACTTC
TRBD1	-	TRBV12-5	TRBJ1-2	CASVFRYRDRGLGYTF	TGTGCTAGTGTTTTCCGTTATAGGGACAGGGGTCTTGGCTACACCTTC
TRBD1	-	TRBV7-3	TRBJ2-7	CASSLTAGQGAKQYF	TGTGCCAGCAGCCTTACAGCGGGACAGGGGGCGAAGCAGTACTTC
-	-	TRBV10-3	TRBJ1-5	CAISESSESNQPQHF	TGTGCCATCAGTGAGTCATCGGAGAGCAATCAGCCCCAGCATTTT
TRBD2	-	TRBV27	TRBJ2-1	CASSYWTSGSNEQFF	TGTGCCAGCAGTTACTGGACTAGCGGGAGCAATGAGCAGTTCTTC
-	once	TRBV5-1	TRBJ2-7	CASSLAFAAKVAEQYF	TGCGCCAGCAGCTTGGCTTTTGCGGCCAAGGTAGCCGAGCAGTACTTC
-	-	TRBV5-1	TRBJ1-2	CASSPESYGYTF	TGCGCCAGCAGTCCGGAGAGTTATGGCTACACCTTC
-	-	TRBV18	TRBJ2-3	CASSRGFTDTQYF	TGTGCCAGCTCACGCGGATTCACAGATACGCAGTATTTT
TRBD1	-	TRBV4-1	TRBJ2-6	CASSQEGTGDGANVLTF	TGCGCCAGCAGCCAAGAAGGGACAGGGGATGGGGCCAACGTCCTGACTTTC
-	once	TRBV4-3	TRBJ2-7	CASSQVGTSEQYF	TGCGCCAGCAGCCAAGTTGGGACATCCGAGCAGTACTTC
TRBD2	-	TRBV5-1	TRBJ2-7	CASSMGLATYEQYF	TGCGCCAGCAGCATGGGACTAGCCACCTACGAGCAGTACTTC
-	-	TRBV18	TRBJ2-7	CASSPEKTYEQYF	TGTGCCAGCTCACCGGAAAAAACCTACGAGCAGTACTTC